This T cell receptor beta chain was captured by sequencing in a study of response to subunit inactivated influenza vaccine. Study findings and constraints: Seasonal influenza vaccination, on each occasion, was suggested by the authors to recruit few new T cells.

V lost 6 bases and J 7 bases, leaving 13 bases between the germline ends. The CDR3 runs to 13 residues. This clonotype was recorded a few times. The antigen is not known. TCRdb used MiXCR to reprocess the RT-PCR reads, holding one entry per CDR3 protein. The sample has about 650,000 distinct CDR3 sequences; approximately 15% are singletons. This TCR was recovered from a middle-aged man who received an inactivated influenza vaccine. V and J are TRBV12-3 or TRBV12-4 and TRBJ1-5, with TRBD1 as a possible D gene (6 bases). The starting material was PBMCs from blood, obtained about 13 days after vaccination. The CDR3 bases are TGTGCCAGCAGGACAGGTCAAGGACAGCCCCAGCATTTT. The encoded protein is CASRTGQGQPQHF.